One sample yielded the 21 T cell receptor beta chains listed below, sequenced in a study of T cells in Graves' hyperthyroidism and ophthalmopathy. Researchers amplified the TCR beta CDR3 regions from RNA transcripts. The HTBI set primed first-round TCR CDR3 RT-PCR. Each CDR3 protein gets one entry after TCRdb re-called the multiplex PCR reads with MiXCR. The table records hundreds of thousands of distinct CDR3 sequences, 14% of them present only once. The sequenced material came from blood. These receptors came from a woman aged 18-30 years with Graves' hyperthyroidism.

This clonotype was counted between two and nine times. V and J are TRBV30 and TRBJ2-1; D unclear. Trimming removed 5 bases from V and 3 bases from J, with 11 bases in between. There are 13 residues in the CDR3. In germline, CDR1 is GTSNPN, CDR2 SVGIG (reference sequence). The CDR3 DNA reads TGTGCCTGGGGTGGTGCTCGCTACAATGAGCAGTTCTTC. Residues: CAWGGARYNEQFF.

As for this clonotype: At one end the junction does not follow the germline gene, possibly because of a read error. This chain connects TRBV9 to TRBJ1-4, with a weak D call TRBD1 (5 bases). This CDR3 is built from 15 residues. Germline values: CDR1 SGDLS, CDR2 YYNGEE. CDR3 DNA sequence: TGCGCCAGCAGCACAGACAGCGCCGTGGGCGAAAAACTGTTTTTT. Its translation is CASSTDSAVGEKLFF.

In this sample, this clonotype turned up many times. The V call is TRBV7-2, the J call TRBJ2-7; no firm D call. The CDR3 is 15 residues long. Trimming shortened V by 5 bases and J by 0 bases, and 14 bases separated the two germline ends. Germline CDR1 SGHTA, CDR2 FQGNSA. The CDR3 region has the DNA TGTGCCAGCAGCCTCTCCGTTGGGTCCTCCTACGAGCAGTACTTC. This encodes CASSLSVGSSYEQYF.

This clonotype was counted ten times or more. The V gene is TRBV28, the J gene TRBJ2-7; tentatively, D is TRBD2 (7 bases). The germline V gene encodes CDR1 MDHEN and CDR2 SYDVKM. Trimming stripped 5 bases from V and 0 bases from J, with 14 bases between. The CDR3 spans 15 residues. In DNA form, the CDR3 reads TGTGCCAGCAGTCCCGCCGGGGGGCCCTCCTACGAGCAGTACTTC. The encoded protein is CASSPAGGPSYEQYF. The full variable domain, completed using reference TRBV28 and TRBJ2-7, is DVKVTQSSRYLVKRTGEKVFLECVQDMDHENMFWYRQDPGLGLRLIYFSYDVKMKEKGDIPEGYSVSREKKERFSLILESASTNQTSMYLCASSPAGGPSYEQYFGPGTRLTVT.

This clonotype was observed a few times. The gene calls are TRBV29-1 and TRBJ1-2, with D possibly TRBD1 on 5 matching bases. The CDR3 has 11 amino acids. V lost 5 bases and J 7 bases, leaving 11 bases between the germline ends. Germline CDR1 and CDR2: SQVTM and ANQGSEA. CDR3 DNA sequence: TGCAGCGTTTCTGGGGGGGTTGGCTACACCTTC. Its protein product is CSVSGGVGYTF.

The chain combines TRBV19 with TRBJ2-3; 11 bases are a match to TRBD2. The germline gives CDR1 LNHDA, CDR2 SQIVND (reference sequence). Unmatched junction bases numbered 4, after V lost 9 bases and J lost 5 bases. The length of the CDR3 is 13 residues. The CDR3 nucleotides read TGTGCCAGCCGACTAGCGGGAATAGATACGCAGTATTTT. It yields the protein CASRLAGIDTQYF.

The table lists this clonotype with a few counts. V gene TRBV29-1 combines with J gene TRBJ2-1; D uncertain. Germline V CDR1 and CDR2: SQVTM, ANQGSEA. The CDR3 contains 14 residues. V lost 6 bases and J 0 bases, leaving 12 bases between the germline ends. The CDR3 reads CSVLAVTSYNEQFF. The CDR3 nucleotides read TGCAGCGTCTTAGCCGTAACCTCCTACAATGAGCAGTTCTTC.

At least ten counts were recorded for this clonotype. The chain recombines TRBV28 with TRBJ2-3; D uncertain. CDR1 and CDR2 (germline): MDHEN, SYDVKM. The CDR3 is 13 residues long. V lost 3 bases, J lost 4 bases, and 8 bases lay in between. The CDR3 loop reads CASSFENADTQYF. DNA for the CDR3: TGTGCCAGCAGTTTCGAGAACGCAGATACGCAGTATTTT.

This clonotype was counted a single time. One junction end disagrees with the germline gene, perhaps due to a read error. This chain connects TRBV28 to TRBJ2-5; 12 bases agree with TRBD1. The CDR3 runs to 15 residues. The germline gives CDR1 MDHEN, CDR2 SYDVKM. For the CDR3, the DNA is TGTGCCAGCAGCTATATTTCCTCGGGACAGGGGGCAGGAGACTTC. The encoded protein is CASSYISSGQGAGDF.

This clonotype was seen ten or more times. This sequence joins TRBV20-1 and TRBJ1-6; D is unclear. The ends were cut back, 6 bases at V and 10 bases at J, with 22 bases in the middle. The CDR3 extends over 15 amino acids. Germline V gives CDR1 DFQATT, CDR2 SNEGSKA (reference sequence). CDR3 nucleotides: TGCAGTGCCCGTCCTGAGCTCCGTGGCAGCTCACCCCTCCACTTT. This gives the protein CSARPELRGSSPLHF.

This clonotype was recorded many times. The chain employs TRBV6-6 and TRBJ2-5; no firm D call. The CDR3 length is 15 residues. The germline gives CDR1 MNHNY, CDR2 SVGAGI (reference sequence). V was shortened by 0 bases and J by 1 base, with 9 bases between the two germline ends. CDR3 amino acids: CASSYSSSGQETQYF. DNA for the CDR3: TGTGCCAGCAGTTACTCGTCTTCCGGCCAAGAGACCCAGTACTTC.

This clonotype was counted ten times or more. In nucleotides, the CDR3 is TGTGCCAGCAGGTCAGGACAGGGGAGTGAAAAACTGTTTTTT. Protein: CASRSGQGSEKLFF. This chain links TRBV28 with TRBJ1-4, with 9 nucleotides matching TRBD1. The J segment lost 7 bases and the V segment lost 6 bases, leaving 6 bases of the junction unmatched. The CDR3 is 14 residues long. Germline V gene lookup returns CDR1 MDHEN and CDR2 SYDVKM.

This sequence joins TRBV29-1 and TRBJ2-2; TRBD2 matches at 14 bases. Per the germline V gene, CDR1 is SQVTM and CDR2 is ANQGSEA. The CDR3 length is 18 residues. V was pared by 3 bases and J by 5 bases, with 11 bases of the junction left unmatched. CDR3 in DNA: TGCAGCGTTGAGGGGATTTCCGGGACTAGCGGGAGTACCGGGGAGCTGTTTTTT. Its translation is CSVEGISGTSGSTGELFF.

This chain connects TRBV4-1 to TRBJ2-7; D may correspond to TRBD1 or TRBD2 (7 bases each). The germline V and J ends were trimmed by 0 bases and 4 bases, with 10 bases remaining between them. CDR1 is MGHRA and CDR2 is YSYEKL in the germline V gene. The CDR3 has 14 amino acids. CDR3 DNA sequence: TGCGCCAGCAGCCAAGACAGGGGGGGATACGAGCAGTACTTC. This sequence encodes CASSQDRGGYEQYF.

A single count supports this clonotype. The rearrangement uses TRBV9 and TRBJ1-2, with a possible D match to TRBD1 (6 bases). Germline lookup yields CDR1 SGDLS and CDR2 YYNGEE. Deletions cut 3 bases from V and 8 bases from J, with 11 bases between. The CDR3 length is 12 residues. The CDR3 bases are TGTGCCAGCAGCGAACAGGGAAGGGGCTACACCTTC. Translating it yields CASSEQGRGYTF.

This clonotype was counted only a few times. The chain has TRBV20-1 and TRBJ2-1; 13 bases agree with TRBD2. Germline trimming cut 6 bases from V and 8 bases from J; bases unmatched to any gene: 7. The CDR3 sequence is 14 residues long. CDR1 and CDR2 from the germline V gene are DFQATT and SNEGSKA (reference sequence). Here the CDR3 reads CSASTSGRNYEQFF. The CDR3 coding sequence is TGCAGTGCGTCGACTAGCGGGAGGAACTATGAGCAGTTCTTC.

This clonotype has only a few counts. The rearrangement uses TRBV18 and TRBJ2-7; TRBD1 is a possible D gene (6 bases). V was clipped by 4 bases and J by 0 bases, with 19 bases between them. The CDR3 covers 17 residues. Germline V gene lookup returns CDR1 KGHSH and CDR2 LQKENI. This CDR3 reads CASSLQGLDKSSYEQYF. The CDR3 DNA reads as TGTGCCAGCTCACTCCAGGGGCTTGACAAGAGCTCCTACGAGCAGTACTTC. Complete variable domain (other parts from reference TRBV18 and TRBJ2-7): NAGVMQNPRHLVRRRGQEARLRCSPMKGHSHVYWYRQLPEEGLKFMVYLQKENIIDESGMPKERFSAEFPKEGPSILRIQQVVRGDSAAYFCASSLQGLDKSSYEQYFGPGTRLTVT.

This chain joins TRBV7-9 and TRBJ2-6; a weak D match, TRBD1 (5 bases). This CDR3 spans 19 amino acids. From germline, CDR1 is SEHNR and CDR2 FQNEAQ (reference sequence). Trimming left V 5 bases short and J 4 bases short, with 24 bases between. The CDR3 region has the DNA TGTGCCAGCAGCATATGGGGCGGTTCCCCGACTGAAGGGGCCAACGTCCTGACTTTC. Translated: CASSIWGGSPTEGANVLTF.

This clonotype was found a few times. The V call is TRBV9, the J call TRBJ2-7; TRBD1 might be the D (5 bases). The CDR3 loop spans 14 amino acids. Germline lookup yields CDR1 SGDLS and CDR2 YYNGEE. The V end was cut by 4 bases, the J end by 2 bases, with 13 bases between. The CDR3 nucleotides read TGTGCCAGCAGCCCCCGACAGTCCCCCTACGAGCAGTACTTC. It specifies CASSPRQSPYEQYF.

J is TRBJ1-1 and V is TRBV9; D may be TRBD1 (5 bases). V lost 0 bases to trimming and J lost 4 bases, with 13 bases between them. The germline CDR1 and CDR2 sequences are SGDLS and YYNGEE. The CDR3 extends over 15 amino acids. The CDR3 sequence is CASSVDTGVRTEAFF. The CDR3 bases are TGTGCCAGCAGCGTAGATACGGGGGTGCGCACTGAAGCTTTCTTT. Drawing the rest from reference TRBV9 and TRBJ1-1, the complete variable domain is DSGVTQTPKHLITATGQRVTLRCSPRSGDLSVYWYQQSLDQGLQFLIQYYNGEERAKGNILERFSAQQFPDLHSELNLSSLELGDSALYFCASSVDTGVRTEAFFGQGTRLTVV.

This clonotype came up a few times. CDR3 nucleotide sequence: TGTGCCAGCAGTACCCGGACCGCCTTTAATCAGCCCCAGCATTTT. It translates to CASSTRTAFNQPQHF. The chain links TRBV7-2 to TRBJ1-5; D is undetermined. The CDR3 consists of 15 residues. Trimming took 6 bases from V and 4 from J, leaving 16 bases between them. The germline CDR1 and CDR2 sequences are SGHTA and FQGNSA.